This T cell receptor beta chain appears in the sequencing data of a study of blood T cell repertoires in COVID-19. Trimming cost V 5 bases and J 8 bases; bases outside gene matches: 3. This CDR3 has 13 amino acids. CDR1 and CDR2 from the germline V gene are PRHDT and FYEKMQ (reference sequence). How the authors handled the data: Amplification from reference gene primers served as the basis for estimated nucleated cell counts. Sequencing was performed with immunoSEQ multiplex PCR; in TCRdb, only in-frame clones are kept and a portion is missing. The DNA was the basis for D and trimming; V, J and clone size are from that table. Of 200,000 or so clones listed, 60% to 85% are singletons.

This chain joins TRBV13 and TRBJ1-6; 7 nucleotides match TRBD1. This TCR was recovered from a man between 60 and 75 years old with active or convalescent COVID-19. The sequencing input was peripheral blood. The CDR3 coding sequence is TGTGCCAGCAGCCCCACAGGGGATTCACCCCTCCACTTT. Its translation is CASSPTGDSPLHF. The full variable domain, rest sourced from reference TRBV13 and TRBJ1-6, is AAGVIQSPRHLIKEKRETATLKCYPIPRHDTVYWYQQGPGQDPQFLISFYEKMQSDKGSIPDRFSAQQFSDYHSELNMSSLELGDSALYFCASSPTGDSPLHFGNGTRLTVT.